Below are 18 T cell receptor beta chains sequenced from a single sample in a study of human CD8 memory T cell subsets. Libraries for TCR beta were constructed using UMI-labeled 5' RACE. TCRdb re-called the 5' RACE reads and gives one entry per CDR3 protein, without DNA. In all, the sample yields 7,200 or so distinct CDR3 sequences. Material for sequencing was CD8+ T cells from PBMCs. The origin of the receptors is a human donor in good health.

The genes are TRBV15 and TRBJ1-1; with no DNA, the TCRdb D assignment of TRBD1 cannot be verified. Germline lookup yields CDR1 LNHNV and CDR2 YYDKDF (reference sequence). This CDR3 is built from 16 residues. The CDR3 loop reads CATRKQGPEVGTEAFF.

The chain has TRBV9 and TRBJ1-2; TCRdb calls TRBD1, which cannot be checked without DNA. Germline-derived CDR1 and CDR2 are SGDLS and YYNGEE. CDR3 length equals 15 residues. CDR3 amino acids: CASSPQSQGNYGYTF.

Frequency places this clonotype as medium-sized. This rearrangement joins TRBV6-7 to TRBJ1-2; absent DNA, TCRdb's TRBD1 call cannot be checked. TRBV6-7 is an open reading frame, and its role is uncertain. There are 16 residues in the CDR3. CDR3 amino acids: CASSYWGTAYLYGYTF.

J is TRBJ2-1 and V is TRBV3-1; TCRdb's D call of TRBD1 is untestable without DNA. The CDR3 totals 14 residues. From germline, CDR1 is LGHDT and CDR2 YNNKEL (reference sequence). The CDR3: CASSPSGAYNEQFF.

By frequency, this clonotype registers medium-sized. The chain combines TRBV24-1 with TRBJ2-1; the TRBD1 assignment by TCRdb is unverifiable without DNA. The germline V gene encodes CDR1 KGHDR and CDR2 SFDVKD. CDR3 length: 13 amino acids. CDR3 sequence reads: CATSDWAGNEQFF.

The chain's CDR3 is CASSADRKNTEAFF. The chain links TRBV7-9 to TRBJ1-1; the TCRdb call, TRBD1, lacks DNA for checking. Germline V gene sequence: CDR1 SEHNR, CDR2 FQNEAQ (reference sequence). There are 14 residues in the CDR3.

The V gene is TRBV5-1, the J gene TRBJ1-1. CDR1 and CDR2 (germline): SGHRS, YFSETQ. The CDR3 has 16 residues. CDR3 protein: CASSSLLALSDTEAFF.

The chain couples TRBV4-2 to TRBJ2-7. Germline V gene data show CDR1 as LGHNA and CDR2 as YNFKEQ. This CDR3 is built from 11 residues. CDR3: CASRGSYEQYF.

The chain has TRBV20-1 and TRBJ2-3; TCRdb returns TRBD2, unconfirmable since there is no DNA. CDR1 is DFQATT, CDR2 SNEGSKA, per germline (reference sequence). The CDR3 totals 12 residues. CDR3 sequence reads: CSARSSGGSRYF.

Here the CDR3 reads CASSIRVDEQFF. V usage is TRBV7-2 and J usage is TRBJ2-1. Looked up from germline, CDR1 is SGHTA and CDR2 is FQGNSA. The CDR3 is made up of 12 amino acids.

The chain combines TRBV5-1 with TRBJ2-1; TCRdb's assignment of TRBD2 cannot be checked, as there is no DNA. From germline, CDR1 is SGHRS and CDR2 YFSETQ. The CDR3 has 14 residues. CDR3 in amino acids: CASSFSSPLNEQFF.

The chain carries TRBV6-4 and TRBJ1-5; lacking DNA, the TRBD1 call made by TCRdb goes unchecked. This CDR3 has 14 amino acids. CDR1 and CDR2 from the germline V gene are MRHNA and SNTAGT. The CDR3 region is CASSDSTGTGPQHF.

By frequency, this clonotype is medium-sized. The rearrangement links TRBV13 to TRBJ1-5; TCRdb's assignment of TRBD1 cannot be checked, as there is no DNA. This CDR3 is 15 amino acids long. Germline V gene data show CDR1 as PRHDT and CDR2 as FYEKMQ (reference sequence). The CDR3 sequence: CASSLGTGSGQPQHF.

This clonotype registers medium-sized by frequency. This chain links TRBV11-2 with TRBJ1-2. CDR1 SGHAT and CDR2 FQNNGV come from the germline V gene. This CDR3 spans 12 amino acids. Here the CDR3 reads CASSEEVKGYTF.

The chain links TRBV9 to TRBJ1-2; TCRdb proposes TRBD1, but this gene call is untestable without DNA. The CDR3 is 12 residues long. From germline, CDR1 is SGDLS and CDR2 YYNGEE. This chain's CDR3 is CASSATGFGYTF.

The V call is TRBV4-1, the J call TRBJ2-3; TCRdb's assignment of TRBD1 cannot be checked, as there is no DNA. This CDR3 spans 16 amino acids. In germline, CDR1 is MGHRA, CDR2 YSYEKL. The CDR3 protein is CASSQRTGANTDTQYF.

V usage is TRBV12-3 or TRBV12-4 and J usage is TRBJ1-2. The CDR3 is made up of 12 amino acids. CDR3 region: CASSVKTARYTF.

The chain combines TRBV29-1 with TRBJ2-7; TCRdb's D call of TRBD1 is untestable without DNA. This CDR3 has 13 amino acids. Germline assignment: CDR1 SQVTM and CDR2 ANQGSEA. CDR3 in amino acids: CSASDRLSYEQYF.